The next 18 T cell receptor beta chains were all read from a single sample in a study of shared clonotypes between healthy human individuals. Assay: immunoSEQ multiplex PCR; the TCRdb copy retains only in-frame clones and omits some. The table lists about 460,000 clones, 75% to 80% of them singletons, with more than 10% in the top ten. The specimen sequenced was PBMCs. Receptors were obtained from a middle-aged woman in good health. Some clones in this sample may be carry-over from other donors' samples.

Worth noting for this clone: This likely stems from a read error, as it lies one base from a far larger clone. This chain uses TRBV6-5 with TRBJ2-4; D ambiguous. V lost 4 bases and J lost 0, with 10 bases in between. This CDR3 is built from 15 residues. CDR1 is MNHEY and CDR2 is SVGAGI in the germline V gene. The DNA for the CDR3 is TGTGCCAGCAGTTCGCAGAGCGAAGCCAAAAACATTCAGTACTTC. It encodes CASSSQSEAKNIQYF.

The rearrangement links TRBV7-9 to TRBJ2-1; TRBD2 aligns across 9 bases. J lost 6 bases, V lost 5 bases, and 8 bases had no gene match. The germline gives CDR1 SEHNR, CDR2 FQNEAQ (reference sequence). The CDR3 covers 15 residues. CDR3 in amino acids: CASSPSGLAFNEQFF. The DNA of the CDR3 is TGTGCCAGCAGCCCTTCGGGACTAGCCTTCAATGAGCAGTTCTTC.

V and J are TRBV6-1 and TRBJ1-1; 7 bases match TRBD1. J lost 1 base, V lost 2 bases, and 7 bases had no gene match. Germline V gene data show CDR1 as MNHNS and CDR2 as SASEGT. This CDR3 spans 16 amino acids. DNA for the CDR3: TGTGCCAGCAGTGAATTCGCCGGGACAGCGAACACTGAAGCTTTCTTT. This codes for CASSEFAGTANTEAFF.

This chain uses TRBV18 with TRBJ2-7, with TRBD2 matching 8 bases. With V trimmed by 3 bases and J by 4 bases, 8 bases remained unmatched. The CDR3 is made up of 15 amino acids. Germline lookup yields CDR1 KGHSH and CDR2 LQKENI. The chain's CDR3 is CASSPGLAVSYEQYF. The CDR3 DNA is TGTGCCAGCTCACCCGGACTAGCTGTAAGTTACGAGCAGTACTTC.

This chain uses TRBV19 with TRBJ2-1; no clear D. V dropped 6 bases and J dropped 4 bases, with 13 bases sitting between them. CDR1 and CDR2 from the germline V gene are LNHDA and SQIVND (reference sequence). The CDR3 spans 14 residues. The CDR3 DNA reads as TGTGCCAGTAGCCCCCCTTTGGGTTACAATGAGCAGTTCTTC. It is translated as CASSPPLGYNEQFF. Looking up the rest from reference TRBV19 and TRBJ2-1 gives the full variable domain: DGGITQSPKYLFRKEGQNVTLSCEQNLNHDAMYWYRQDPGQGLRLIYYSQIVNDFQKGDIAEGYSVSREKKESFPLTVTSAQKNPTAFYLCASSPPLGYNEQFFGPGTRLTVL.

In the case of this clone: A single base is all that separates this from a far larger clone, so a read error is likely. The genes are TRBV7-9 and TRBJ1-2; 9 nucleotides match TRBD1. Germline CDR1 SEHNR, CDR2 FQNEAQ (reference sequence). CDR3 size: 13 residues. J lost 7 bases, V lost 4 bases, and 4 bases had no gene match. CDR3 in amino acids: CASSWDREAGYTF. Here the CDR3 DNA reads TGTGCCAGCAGCTGGGACAGGGAGGCTGGCTACACCTTC. Looking up the rest from reference TRBV7-9 and TRBJ1-2 gives the full variable domain: DTGVSQNPRHKITKRGQNVTFRCDPISEHNRLYWYRQTLGQGPEFLTYFQNEAQLEKSRLLSDRFSAERPKGSFSTLEIQRTEQGDSAMYLCASSWDREAGYTFGSGTRLTVV.

A single count supports this clone. The rearrangement links TRBV18 to TRBJ2-1; D remains unclear. V gave up 3 bases and J gave up 9 bases, with 12 bases separating them. Germline V lookup: CDR1 KGHSH, CDR2 LQKENI. The CDR3 spans 13 residues. CDR3: CASSPDFSREQFF. CDR3 DNA: TGTGCCAGCTCACCCGACTTCTCGCGTGAGCAGTTCTTC.

The V gene is TRBV6-1, the J gene TRBJ2-2, with D tentatively TRBD1 or TRBD2 (5 bases each). V shed 8 bases and J shed 6 bases, with 16 bases lying between them. The CDR3 extends over 14 amino acids. CDR1 is MNHNS and CDR2 is SASEGT in the germline V gene. The DNA for the CDR3 is TGTGCCAGCGTAACAAGAGGGGAAGCCGGGGAGCTGTTTTTT. Protein sequence: CASVTRGEAGELFF.

The chain carries TRBV5-5 and TRBJ2-5, with 10 bases identical to TRBD2. CDR3 length: 15 amino acids. Germline V CDR1 and CDR2: SGHKS, YYEKEE (reference sequence). V was clipped by 4 bases and J by 5 bases; unmatched bases: 8. CDR3 amino acids: CASSIRLAGIETQYF. In DNA form, the CDR3 reads TGTGCCAGCAGCATCCGACTAGCGGGTATTGAGACCCAGTACTTC.

A remark on this clone: Given a much more abundant clone one base away, this may be a read error. The chain employs TRBV7-8 and TRBJ2-5; D is unresolved. Germline-derived CDR1 and CDR2 are SGHVS and FQNEAQ. Between the trimmed V and J ends, which lost 9 bases and 11 bases, there was a span of 22 bases. The CDR3 extends over 13 amino acids. The CDR3 here is CASGVGYYNEQYF. The CDR3 nucleotides are TGTGCCAGTGGCGTGGGTTACTACAATGAGCAGTACTTC.

Note on this clone: This clone may be a read error of a much larger clone one base away. V usage is TRBV18 and J usage is TRBJ2-7; D gene unclear. Germline CDR1 is KGHSH and CDR2 is LQKENI. The CDR3 spans 15 residues. The CDR3 region is CASSPERAPSYEQCF. DNA for the CDR3: TGTGCCAGCTCCCCTGAAAGGGCCCCCTCCTACGAGCAGTGCTTC.

The DNA of the CDR3 is TGTGCCAGCAGCGTTCAAGGGGGTTATGGAAACACCATATATTTT. Its translation: CASSVQGGYGNTIYF. The genes are TRBV9 and TRBJ1-3; possibly TRBD1 for D (6 bases). The CDR3 sequence is 15 residues long. Trimming pared 2 bases from V and 3 bases from J, leaving 12 bases between. CDR1 is SGDLS, CDR2 YYNGEE, per germline.

The CDR3 DNA sequence: TGTGCCAGCAGCCTTTTCCCAAATGAGCAGTTCTTC. Translated, it gives CASSLFPNEQFF. This chain uses TRBV7-2 with TRBJ2-1; D gene ambiguous. Germline CDR1 SGHTA, CDR2 FQGNSA. V lost 5 bases to trimming and J lost 7 bases, with 9 bases between them. The CDR3 has 12 amino acids.

This clone appeared a single time. This CDR3 is CATSSRRGGAQYF. CDR3 bases: TGTGCCACCAGCAGCCGCCGAGGAGGGGCCCAGTACTTC. The V and J genes are TRBV15 and TRBJ2-5; D is perhaps TRBD2 (6 bases). V lost 3 bases to trimming and J lost 9 bases, with 14 bases between them. Germline V gives CDR1 LNHNV, CDR2 YYDKDF (reference sequence). The CDR3 is 13 residues long.

In this sample, this clone turned up many times. The chain has TRBV6-4 and TRBJ1-1; D uncertain. CDR3 length: 15 residues. Trimming pared 6 bases from V and 4 bases from J, leaving 18 bases between. Germline-derived CDR1 and CDR2 are MRHNA and SNTAGT. The CDR3 is CASSPEMSGSTEAFF. CDR3 coding DNA: TGTGCCAGCAGCCCGGAGATGTCCGGAAGCACTGAAGCTTTCTTT.

Points on this clone: A far larger clone is a single base away, which makes a read error likely. This chain connects TRBV29-1 to TRBJ2-1, with TRBD2 identical over 12 bases. The CDR3 extends over 13 amino acids. The trim removed 3 bases at V and 10 bases at J, leaving 4 bases unmatched. Germline V lookup: CDR1 SQVTM, CDR2 ANQGSEA. In nucleotides, the CDR3 is TGCAGCGTTGAGACTAGCGGGAGTCGCGAGCAGTTCTTC. Amino acids: CSVETSGSREQFF.

This chain connects TRBV27 to TRBJ2-4; TRBD2 might be the D (7 bases). Trimming took off 0 bases at V and 3 bases at J, with 18 bases between the two ends. The CDR3 extends over 18 amino acids. Germline V lookup: CDR1 MNHEY, CDR2 SMNVEV (reference sequence). For the CDR3, the DNA is TGTGCCAGCAGTTTATCGATCGTGGGGGGGCTTAACAAAAACATTCAGTACTTC. The encoded protein is CASSLSIVGGLNKNIQYF.

The chain has TRBV5-5 and TRBJ2-7, with D perhaps matching TRBD1 (6 bases). The CDR3 totals 15 residues. In germline, CDR1 is SGHKS, CDR2 YYEKEE (reference sequence). Trimming pared 4 bases from V and 2 bases from J, leaving 16 bases between. The CDR3 protein is CASSTATGPTYEQYF. In DNA form, the CDR3 reads TGTGCCAGCAGCACGGCCACAGGGCCTACCTACGAGCAGTACTTC.